This entry lists 10 T cell receptor beta chains sequenced from one sample in a study of technical replicates of blood from several donors. Some clones are missing from TCRdb's copy, which holds only in-frame ones; the method was immunoSEQ multiplex PCR. In the table there are fewer than 90,000 clones, over 90% of which are singletons. The sequenced sample was T cells isolated from PBMCs. The origin of the receptors is a human donor in good health.

The CDR3 DNA reads as TGTGCCAGCAGCCCCATGTACTCGGGAAACACCATATATTTT. It is translated as CASSPMYSGNTIYF. The V gene is TRBV7-6, the J gene TRBJ1-3, with D hard to call. Trimming removed 5 bases at V and 4 bases at J, with 12 bases between. Germline V gene lookup returns CDR1 SGHVS and CDR2 FNYEAQ. The CDR3 covers 14 residues.

The CDR3 protein is CASSLYAGDYEQYF. As DNA, the CDR3 is TGTGCCAGCAGCTTATACGCGGGAGACTACGAGCAGTACTTC. The V gene is TRBV11-2, the J gene TRBJ2-7; 7 positions match TRBD2. The trim removed 2 bases at V and 3 bases at J, leaving 4 bases unmatched. Germline V gives CDR1 SGHAT, CDR2 FQNNGV. The CDR3 consists of 14 residues.

The rearrangement links TRBV28 to TRBJ2-5; 14 bases are a match to TRBD2. The V gene's germline CDR1 is MDHEN and CDR2 SYDVKM. Trimming at V came to 10 bases and at J to 5 bases, leaving 6 bases not matched to a gene. This CDR3 has 14 residues. The CDR3 bases are TGTGCCACCGGGACTAGCGGGAGTAGGGAGACCCAGTACTTC. This sequence encodes CATGTSGSRETQYF. The variable domain in full, completed from reference TRBV28 and TRBJ2-5, reads DVKVTQSSRYLVKRTGEKVFLECVQDMDHENMFWYRQDPGLGLRLIYFSYDVKMKEKGDIPEGYSVSREKKERFSLILESASTNQTSMYLCATGTSGSRETQYFGPGTRLLVL.

The chain couples TRBV10-3 to TRBJ1-6; D unclear. Germline V gene lookup returns CDR1 ENHRY and CDR2 SYGVKD. CDR3 size: 11 residues. With 3 bases removed from V and 14 bases from J, the gap between germline ends came to 8 bases. The CDR3 loop reads CAISDLEALHF. As DNA, the CDR3 is TGTGCCATCAGTGATCTGGAGGCCCTCCACTTT.

The chain employs TRBV5-1 and TRBJ1-4; 7 nucleotides match TRBD1. This CDR3 spans 14 amino acids. Germline V gene sequence: CDR1 SGHRS, CDR2 YFSETQ. The ends lost 4 bases at V and 6 bases at J; junction bases unmatched: 6. The CDR3 DNA reads TGCGCCAGCAGCGGTGGGGACAGTTATGAAAAACTGTTTTTT. Encoded protein: CASSGGDSYEKLFF.

This rearrangement joins TRBV7-2 to TRBJ2-2; 8 bases are a match to TRBD1. The CDR3 is 16 residues long. V shed 3 bases and J 5 bases; nucleotides not matched to a gene: 8. The germline V gene has CDR1 SGHTA and CDR2 FQGNSA. The CDR3 DNA sequence: TGTGCCAGCAGCTTCCGGGCAGGGGGCGATACCGGGGAGCTGTTTTTT. Its translation: CASSFRAGGDTGELFF.

V gene TRBV4-2 combines with J gene TRBJ2-3, with TRBD2 matching 7 bases. The V and J ends lost 0 bases and 4 bases, in that order; junction bases with no gene match: 7. The CDR3 runs 16 residues. Germline V gives CDR1 LGHNA, CDR2 YNFKEQ. In DNA, the CDR3 is TGTGCCAGCAGCCAAGAGGGCGGGAGCGATTCAGATACGCAGTATTTT. Its protein is CASSQEGGSDSDTQYF.

The genes are TRBV18 and TRBJ1-5; 8 bases fit TRBD1. Per germline, CDR1 KGHSH and CDR2 LQKENI. CDR3 length: 16 amino acids. V lost 0 bases and J lost 0; bases outside the gene matches: 1. CDR3 loop: CASSPPGTGSNQPQHF. CDR3 in DNA: TGTGCCAGCTCACCACCCGGGACAGGTAGCAATCAGCCCCAGCATTTT.

This chain uses TRBV6-1 with TRBJ1-1; TRBD1 matches 7 bases. The CDR3 length is 17 residues. With V trimmed by 1 base and J by 0 bases, 8 bases remained unmatched. Looked up from germline, CDR1 is MNHNS and CDR2 is SASEGT. The CDR3 here is CASSEDGGQGVNTEAFF. In DNA, the CDR3 is TGTGCCAGCAGTGAAGATGGGGGGCAGGGGGTGAACACTGAAGCTTTCTTT.

The rearrangement links TRBV28 to TRBJ2-5; TRBD1 matches 7 bases. This CDR3 is 15 amino acids long. The V and J ends lost 5 bases and 1 base, in that order; junction bases with no gene match: 7. Germline V gene data show CDR1 as MDHEN and CDR2 as SYDVKM. The CDR3 reads CASSRPTGIQETQYF. Here the CDR3 DNA reads TGTGCCAGCAGTCGCCCGACAGGGATCCAAGAGACCCAGTACTTC.